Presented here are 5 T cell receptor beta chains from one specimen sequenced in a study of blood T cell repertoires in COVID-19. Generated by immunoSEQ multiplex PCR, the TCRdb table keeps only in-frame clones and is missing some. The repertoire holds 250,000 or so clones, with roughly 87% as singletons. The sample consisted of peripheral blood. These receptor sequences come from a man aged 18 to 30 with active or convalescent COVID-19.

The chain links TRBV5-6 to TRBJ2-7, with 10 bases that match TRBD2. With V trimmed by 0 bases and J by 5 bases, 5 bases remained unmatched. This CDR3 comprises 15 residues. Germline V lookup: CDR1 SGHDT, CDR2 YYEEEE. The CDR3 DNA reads TGTGCCAGCAGCTTGGGCTTAGCGGGAGGAAACGAGCAGTACTTC. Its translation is CASSLGLAGGNEQYF.

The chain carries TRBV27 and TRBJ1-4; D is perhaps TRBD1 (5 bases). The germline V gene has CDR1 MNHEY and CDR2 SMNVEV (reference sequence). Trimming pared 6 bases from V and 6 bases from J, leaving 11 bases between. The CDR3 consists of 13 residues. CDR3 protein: CASSQQGYEKLFF. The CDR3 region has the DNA TGTGCCAGCAGCCAGCAGGGTTATGAAAAACTGTTTTTT.

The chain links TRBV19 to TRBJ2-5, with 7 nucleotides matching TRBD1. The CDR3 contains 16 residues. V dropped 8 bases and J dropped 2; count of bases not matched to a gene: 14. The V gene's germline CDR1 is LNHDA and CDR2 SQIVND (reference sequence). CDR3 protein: CASPNTGERIQETQYF. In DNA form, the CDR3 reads TGTGCCAGTCCAAACACAGGGGAGAGAATACAAGAGACCCAGTACTTC.

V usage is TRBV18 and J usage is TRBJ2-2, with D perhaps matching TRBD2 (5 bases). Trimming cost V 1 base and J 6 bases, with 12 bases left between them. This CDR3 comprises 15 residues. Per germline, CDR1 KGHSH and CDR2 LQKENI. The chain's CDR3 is CASSPRSWTAGELFF. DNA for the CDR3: TGTGCCAGCTCACCACGATCCTGGACTGCCGGGGAGCTGTTTTTT.

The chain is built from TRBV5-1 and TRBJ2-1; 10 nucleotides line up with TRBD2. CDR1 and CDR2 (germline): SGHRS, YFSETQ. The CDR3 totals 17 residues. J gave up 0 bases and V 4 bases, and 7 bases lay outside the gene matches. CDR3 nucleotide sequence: TGCGCCAGCAGCCCCGATCCTAGCGGGGGCTCCTACAATGAGCAGTTCTTC. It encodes CASSPDPSGGSYNEQFF.